This T cell receptor beta chain emerged from a study of identical twins. Study-level findings and limits: Cord blood beta clonotypes present at high abundance carried fewer insertions; no such pattern appeared in memory repertoires. Zero-insertion results could be subject to partial confounding by invariant MAIT and iNKT cells. Interpretation of the results relied on cross-sectional statistical analysis and not on following the same donors.

About this clonotype: What it recognizes is unknown.

Each CDR3 protein is one row after TCRdb ran MiXCR on the 5' RACE reads. The sample lists 650,000 to 800,000 distinct CDR3 sequences, more than 6.5% occurring once. These data also featured in a second study, about yellow fever vaccine responses in identical twins. That source notes: On the reported evidence, twins' vaccine T cell responses seemed partly convergent and partly personalized.

The TCR sequence derives from a woman younger than 30 in good health. Sequencing used PBMCs.

CDR3 nucleotide sequence: TGCGCCAGCAGCCAGGTACAGGGACCCCACGAGCAGTACTTC. This gives the protein CASSQVQGPHEQYF. This sequence joins TRBV4-3 and TRBJ2-7; perhaps TRBD1 as D (6 bases). Germline values: CDR1 LGHNA, CDR2 YSLEER. With 3 bases removed from V and 5 bases from J, the gap between germline ends came to 14 bases. The length of the CDR3 is 14 residues.